The present T cell receptor beta chain was sequenced within a study of CD8 T cells in ankylosing spondylitis. Note on this clonotype: The antigen is undetermined.

TCRdb reanalysed the 5' RACE reads using MiXCR and keeps one entry per CDR3 protein. The sample shows some 240,000 distinct CDR3 sequences, 24% of them seen only once. This CDR3 has 14 residues. V lost 8 bases to trimming and J lost 3 bases, with 13 bases between them. Findings of the study overall: Disease-linked clones were reportedly significantly enriched in matched ankylosing spondylitis synovial fluid.

The clonotype originates from a male donor with ankylosing spondylitis or in good health (not recorded which). V is TRBV12-3 or TRBV12-4 and J is TRBJ2-2; D possibly corresponds to TRBD2 (5 bases). Material for sequencing was blood, either unsorted or a sorted T cell fraction (not recorded which). The CDR3 reads CASVPRSDTGELFF. Written as DNA, the CDR3 is TGTGCCAGCGTCCCCCGTAGCGACACCGGGGAGCTGTTTTTT.